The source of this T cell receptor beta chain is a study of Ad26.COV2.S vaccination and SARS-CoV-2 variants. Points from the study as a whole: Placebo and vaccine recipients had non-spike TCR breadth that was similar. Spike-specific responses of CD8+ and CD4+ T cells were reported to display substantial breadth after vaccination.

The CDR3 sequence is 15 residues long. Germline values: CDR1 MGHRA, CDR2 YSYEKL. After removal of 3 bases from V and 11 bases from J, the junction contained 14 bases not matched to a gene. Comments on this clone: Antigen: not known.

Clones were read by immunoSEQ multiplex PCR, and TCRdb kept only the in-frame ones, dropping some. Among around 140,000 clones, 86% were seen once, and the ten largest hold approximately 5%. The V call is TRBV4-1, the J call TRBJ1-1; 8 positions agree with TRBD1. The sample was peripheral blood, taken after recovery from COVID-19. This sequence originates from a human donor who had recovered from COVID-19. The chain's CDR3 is CASSHPTGEFGSAFF. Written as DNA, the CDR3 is TGCGCCAGCAGCCACCCGACAGGGGAATTTGGTTCGGCTTTCTTT.